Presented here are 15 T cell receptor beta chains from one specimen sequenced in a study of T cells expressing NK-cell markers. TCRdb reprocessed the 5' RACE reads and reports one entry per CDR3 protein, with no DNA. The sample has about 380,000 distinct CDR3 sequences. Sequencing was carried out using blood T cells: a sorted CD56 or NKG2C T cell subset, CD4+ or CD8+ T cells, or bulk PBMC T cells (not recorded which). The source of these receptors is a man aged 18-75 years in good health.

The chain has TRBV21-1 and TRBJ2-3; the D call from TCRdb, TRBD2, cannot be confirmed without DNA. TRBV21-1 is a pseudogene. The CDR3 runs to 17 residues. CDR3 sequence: CASSSLLSGPPGDTQYF.

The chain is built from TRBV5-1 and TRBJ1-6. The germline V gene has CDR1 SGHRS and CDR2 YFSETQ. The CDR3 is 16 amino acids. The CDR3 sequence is CASSMGPTRTNSPLHF. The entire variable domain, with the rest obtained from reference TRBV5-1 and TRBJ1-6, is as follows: KAGVTQTPRYLIKTRGQQVTLSCSPISGHRSVSWYQQTPGQGLQFLFEYFSETQRNKGNFPGRFSGRQFSNSRSEMNVSTLELGDSALYLCASSMGPTRTNSPLHFGNGTRLTVT.

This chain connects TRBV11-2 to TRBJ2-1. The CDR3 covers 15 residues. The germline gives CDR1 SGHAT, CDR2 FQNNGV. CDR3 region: CASSQSESSYNEQFF.

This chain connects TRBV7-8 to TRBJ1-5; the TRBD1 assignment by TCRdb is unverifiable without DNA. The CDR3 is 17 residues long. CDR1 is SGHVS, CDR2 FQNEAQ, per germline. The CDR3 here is CASSLGQGANTNQPQHF.

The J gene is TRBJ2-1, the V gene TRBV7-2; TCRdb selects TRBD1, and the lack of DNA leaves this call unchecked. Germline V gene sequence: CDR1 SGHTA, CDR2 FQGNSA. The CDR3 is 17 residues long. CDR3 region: CASSLLAGGKGYNEQFF. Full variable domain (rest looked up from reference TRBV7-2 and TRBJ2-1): GAGVSQSPSNKVTEKGKDVELRCDPISGHTALYWYRQSLGQGLEFLIYFQGNSAPDKSGLPSDRFSAERTGGSVSTLTIQRTQQEDSAVYLCASSLLAGGKGYNEQFFGPGTRLTVL.

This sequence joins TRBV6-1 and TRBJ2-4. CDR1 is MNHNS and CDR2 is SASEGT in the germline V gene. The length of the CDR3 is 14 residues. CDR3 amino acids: CASIGELAKNIQYF.

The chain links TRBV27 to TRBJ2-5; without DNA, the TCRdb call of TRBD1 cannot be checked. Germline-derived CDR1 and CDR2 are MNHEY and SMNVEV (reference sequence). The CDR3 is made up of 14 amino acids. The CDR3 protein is CASRDSGALETQYF.

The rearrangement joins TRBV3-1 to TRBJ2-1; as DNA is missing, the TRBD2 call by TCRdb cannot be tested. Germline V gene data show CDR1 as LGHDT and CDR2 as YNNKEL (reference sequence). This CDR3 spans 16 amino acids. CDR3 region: CASSQDPRGGLHEQFF.

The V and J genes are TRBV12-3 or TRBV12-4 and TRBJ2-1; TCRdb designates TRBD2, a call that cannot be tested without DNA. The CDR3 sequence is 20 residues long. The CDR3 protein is CASSKSPGTSGGASYNEQFF.

The CDR3 reads CAWSVAAEKLFF. The chain links TRBV30 to TRBJ1-4. This CDR3 spans 12 amino acids. Per germline, CDR1 GTSNPN and CDR2 SVGIG (reference sequence).

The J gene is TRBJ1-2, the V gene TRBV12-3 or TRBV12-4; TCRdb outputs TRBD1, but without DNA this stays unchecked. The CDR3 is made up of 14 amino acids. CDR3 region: CASSRTTGVDGYTF.

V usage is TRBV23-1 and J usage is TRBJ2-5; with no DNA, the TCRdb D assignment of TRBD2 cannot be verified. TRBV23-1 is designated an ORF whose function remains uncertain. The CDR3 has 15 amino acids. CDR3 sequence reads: CASTMTSFSVETQYF.

The CDR3 spells CASTDPGQGVNEQYF. The chain uses TRBV7-2 and TRBJ2-7; the TRBD1 assignment by TCRdb is unverifiable without DNA. The CDR3 length is 15 residues. CDR1 is SGHTA, CDR2 FQGNSA, per germline.

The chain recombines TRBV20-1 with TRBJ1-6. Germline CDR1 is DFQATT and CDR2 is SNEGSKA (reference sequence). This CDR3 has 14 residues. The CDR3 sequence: CSARIGTAGIPLHF.

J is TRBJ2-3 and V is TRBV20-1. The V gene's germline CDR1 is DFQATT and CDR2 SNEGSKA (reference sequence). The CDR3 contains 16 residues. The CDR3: CSARGGSSVATDTQYF.